The clone carrying this T cell receptor (beta chain) was recorded a few times. Germline CDR1 MNHEY, CDR2 SVGAGI. The CDR3 extends over 13 amino acids. Trimming removed 5 bases at V and 5 bases at J, with 13 bases between. The data are from a study of T cells in Graves' hyperthyroidism and ophthalmopathy. TCR beta CDR3 sequences were amplified from RNA transcripts. TCR CDR3 underwent first-round RT-PCR with the HTBI primer set. TCRdb processed the multiplex PCR reads anew with MiXCR; each CDR3 protein has one entry. This table holds over 650,000 distinct CDR3 sequences, 45% found once. Criteria for exclusion of patients were uncontrolled infection, other autoimmune disease, pregnancy or lactation.

The chain combines TRBV6-5 with TRBJ2-7; weak D call: TRBD1 (5 bases). The sequencing sample was made of peripheral blood or thyroid tissue (not recorded which). This receptor was taken from an adult man with Graves' disease, either hyperthyroidism or ophthalmopathy (not recorded which). The CDR3 region is CASSPGAQNEQYF. The CDR3 region has the DNA TGTGCCAGCAGTCCTGGGGCGCAGAACGAGCAGTACTTC.